This T cell receptor beta chain was sequenced during a study of OX40 agonist ivuxolimab in advanced cancers. Overall study: Patients enrolled in dose escalation were diagnosed with hepatocellular carcinoma, melanoma, renal cell or head and neck cancer. Therapy given before enrollment (anti-PD-1, anti-PD-L1 or anti-CTLA-4) was allowed, and 40% had some.

Using immunoSEQ multiplex PCR, the repertoire was profiled, and TCRdb retains in-frame clones only, with some absent. The data contain 70,000 or so clones, 92% of them singletons. No patient had autoimmune disease or received systemic immunosuppression. There are 10 residues in the CDR3. The V gene lost 4 bases and the J gene lost 11 bases, with 11 bases spanning the gap. Germline-derived CDR1 and CDR2 are SQVTM and ANQGSEA. As regards this clone: The antigen remains unidentified.

Whole-study results and caveats: The authors also found low normalized T-cell clonal expansion in some nonresponders.

Source: CD4+ or CD8+ T cells sorted from blood, taken in a trial of the OX40 agonist ivuxolimab. J is TRBJ1-1 and V is TRBV29-1; no definite D call. This TCR came from an adult with an advanced solid tumor such as melanoma, head and neck, liver or kidney cancer. The CDR3 spells CSVVDRVAFF. CDR3 nucleotides: TGCAGCGTTGTCGATAGGGTCGCTTTCTTT. Full variable domain (rest looked up from reference TRBV29-1 and TRBJ1-1): SAVISQKPSRDICQRGTSLTIQCQVDSQVTMMFWYRQQPGQSLTLIATANQGSEATYESGFVIDKFPISRPNLTFSTLTVSNMSPEDSSIYLCSVVDRVAFFGQGTRLTVV.